The sequence of this TCR beta chain was determined in a study of blood T cell repertoires in COVID-19. Looking at the study overall: COVID-19 samples from acute and convalescent phases originated in the United States, Italy and Spain. The cDNA or gDNA used as material had been derived from T cells, B-cell-depleted T cells, or PBMCs.

Germline V gives CDR1 SGHAT, CDR2 FQDESV (reference sequence). The CDR3 totals 15 residues. With V trimmed by 5 bases and J by 3 bases, 2 bases remained unmatched. Methods used by the authors: Estimated nucleated cell counts came from reference gene primer amplification. TCRdb's table, derived via immunoSEQ multiplex PCR, lists solely in-frame clones and lacks some. V and J calls and clone size are copied from that table; D and trimming were computed from the DNA. The sample yields 250,000 to 350,000 clones, around nine tenths seen once. The sample consisted of peripheral blood. The chain combines TRBV11-1 with TRBJ2-5, with TRBD2 identical over 14 bases. The TCR sequence derives from a woman aged 45-65 years with active or convalescent COVID-19. CDR3 amino acids: CASSLTSGREETQYF. CDR3 sequence (DNA): TGTGCCAGCAGCCTGACTAGCGGGAGGGAAGAGACCCAGTACTTC.